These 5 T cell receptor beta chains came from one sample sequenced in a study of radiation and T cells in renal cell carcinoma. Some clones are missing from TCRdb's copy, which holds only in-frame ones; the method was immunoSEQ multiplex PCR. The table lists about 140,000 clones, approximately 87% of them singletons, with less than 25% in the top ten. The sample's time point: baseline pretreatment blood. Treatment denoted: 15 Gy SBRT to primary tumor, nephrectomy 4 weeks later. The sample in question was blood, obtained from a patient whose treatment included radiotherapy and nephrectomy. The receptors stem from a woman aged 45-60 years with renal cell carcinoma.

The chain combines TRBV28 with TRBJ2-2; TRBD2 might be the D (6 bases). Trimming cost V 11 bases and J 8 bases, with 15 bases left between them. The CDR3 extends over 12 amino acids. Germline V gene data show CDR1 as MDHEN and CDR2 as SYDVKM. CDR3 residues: CAAGGDPGELFF. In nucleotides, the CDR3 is TGTGCCGCCGGGGGAGACCCGGGGGAGCTGTTTTTT.

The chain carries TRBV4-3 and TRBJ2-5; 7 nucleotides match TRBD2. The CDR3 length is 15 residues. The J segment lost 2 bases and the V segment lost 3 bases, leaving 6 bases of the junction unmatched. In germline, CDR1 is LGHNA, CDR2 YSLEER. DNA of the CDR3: TGCGCCAGCAGCCATATCCTGGGGGGGCAAGAGACCCAGTACTTC. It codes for CASSHILGGQETQYF.

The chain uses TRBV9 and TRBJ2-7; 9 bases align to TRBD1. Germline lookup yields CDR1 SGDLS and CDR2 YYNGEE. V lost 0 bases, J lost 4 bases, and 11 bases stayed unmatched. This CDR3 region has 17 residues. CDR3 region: CASSVEGTGLGRYEQYF. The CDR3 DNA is TGTGCCAGCAGCGTAGAGGGGACAGGGTTGGGACGGTACGAGCAGTACTTC.

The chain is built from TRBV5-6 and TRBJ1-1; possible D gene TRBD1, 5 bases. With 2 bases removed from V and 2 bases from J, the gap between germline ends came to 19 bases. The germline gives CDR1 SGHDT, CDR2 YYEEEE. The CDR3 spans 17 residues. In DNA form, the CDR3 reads TGTGCCAGCAGCTTTTTGTCAGGGTCCGTGGGTAACACTGAAGCTTTCTTT. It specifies CASSFLSGSVGNTEAFF.

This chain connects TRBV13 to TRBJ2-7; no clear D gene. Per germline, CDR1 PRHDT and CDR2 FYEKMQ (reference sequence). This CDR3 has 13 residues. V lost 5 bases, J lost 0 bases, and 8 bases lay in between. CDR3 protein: CASSPGSSYEQYF. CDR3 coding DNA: TGTGCCAGCAGCCCCGGGTCCTCCTACGAGCAGTACTTC.